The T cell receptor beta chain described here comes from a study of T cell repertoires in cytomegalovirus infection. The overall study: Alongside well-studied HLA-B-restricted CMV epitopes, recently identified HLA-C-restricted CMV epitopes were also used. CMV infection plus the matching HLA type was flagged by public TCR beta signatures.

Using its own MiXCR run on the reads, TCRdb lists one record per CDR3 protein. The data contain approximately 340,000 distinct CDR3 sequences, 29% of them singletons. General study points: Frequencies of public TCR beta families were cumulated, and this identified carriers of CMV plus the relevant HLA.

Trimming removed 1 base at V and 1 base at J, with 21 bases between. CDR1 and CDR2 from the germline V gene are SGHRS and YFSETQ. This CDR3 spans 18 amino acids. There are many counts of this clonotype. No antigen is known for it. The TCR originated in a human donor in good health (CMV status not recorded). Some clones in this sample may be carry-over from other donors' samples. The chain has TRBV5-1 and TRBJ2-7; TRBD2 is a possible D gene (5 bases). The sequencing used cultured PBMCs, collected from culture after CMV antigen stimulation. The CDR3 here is CASSLYPRVDGASYEQYF. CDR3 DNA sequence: TGCGCCAGCAGCTTGTATCCGAGGGTGGACGGAGCGTCCTACGAGCAGTACTTC.